The 32 T cell receptor beta chains below come from one sample, sequenced in a study of OX40 agonist ivuxolimab in advanced cancers. Assay: immunoSEQ multiplex PCR; the TCRdb copy retains only in-frame clones and omits some. Here the sample spans some 99,000 clones, around 88% being singletons. The material was CD4+ or CD8+ T cells sorted from blood, obtained in a trial of the OX40 agonist ivuxolimab. The receptors come from an adult with an advanced solid tumor such as melanoma, head and neck, liver or kidney cancer.

The rearrangement joins TRBV29-1 to TRBJ2-5, with TRBD2 as a possible D gene (5 bases). The CDR3 totals 14 residues. Per germline, CDR1 SQVTM and CDR2 ANQGSEA. Trimming shortened V by 0 bases and J by 2 bases, and 10 bases separated the two germline ends. CDR3: CSVEDTGRQETQYF. The CDR3 nucleotides are TGCAGCGTTGAAGATACTGGGAGACAAGAGACCCAGTACTTC. Based on the CDR3 plus reference TRBV29-1 and TRBJ2-5, the full variable domain is SAVISQKPSRDICQRGTSLTIQCQVDSQVTMMFWYRQQPGQSLTLIATANQGSEATYESGFVIDKFPISRPNLTFSTLTVSNMSPEDSSIYLCSVEDTGRQETQYFGPGTRLLVL.

About this clone itself: Other nucleotide sequences from this sample produce the same CDR3. The chain employs TRBV5-4 and TRBJ2-1; TRBD1 matches at 7 bases. The V segment lost 1 base and the J segment 3 bases; nucleotides outside the gene matches: 4. CDR3 length: 15 amino acids. Germline CDR1 and CDR2: SGHNT and YYREEE (reference sequence). The DNA of the CDR3 is TGTGCCAGCAGCTTGACGGGACAGAGCTACAATGAGCAGTTCTTC. Translating it yields CASSLTGQSYNEQFF.

The V call is TRBV28, the J call TRBJ2-6, with 8 bases aligning to TRBD1. The CDR3 is made up of 17 amino acids. Trimming removed 3 bases from V and 4 bases from J; junction bases left unmatched: 8. From germline, CDR1 is MDHEN and CDR2 SYDVKM. The CDR3 loop reads CASSFDRGRRGANVLTF. CDR3 coding DNA: TGTGCCAGCAGTTTTGACAGGGGTAGGCGAGGGGCCAACGTCCTGACTTTC.

This clone was seen a handful of times. The V gene is TRBV5-1, the J gene TRBJ2-3; TRBD2 might be the D (6 bases). V gave up 4 bases and J gave up 4 bases, with 16 bases separating them. The CDR3 is 15 residues long. Germline V gene sequence: CDR1 SGHRS, CDR2 YFSETQ. Here the CDR3 reads CASSGRGTNSDTQYF. In DNA, the CDR3 is TGCGCCAGCAGCGGCCGGGGGACGAATTCAGATACGCAGTATTTT.

This clone has only one observation. The genes are TRBV10-3 and TRBJ2-7; the D gene could be TRBD1 or TRBD2 (5 bases each). The germline V gene encodes CDR1 ENHRY and CDR2 SYGVKD. The CDR3 extends over 15 amino acids. V gave up 6 bases and J gave up 1 base, with 16 bases separating them. The CDR3 nucleotides are TGTGCCATCAGCGCCCCCGCGAGGGGTTCCTACGAGCAGTACTTC. Translating it yields CAISAPARGSYEQYF.

The chain uses TRBV19 and TRBJ2-3, with TRBD2 identical over 7 bases. V gave up 6 bases and J gave up 5 bases; unmatched junction bases: 14. The CDR3 totals 16 residues. From germline, CDR1 is LNHDA and CDR2 SQIVND (reference sequence). CDR3 sequence: CASRPTGRGSGDTQYF. The CDR3, as DNA: TGTGCCAGTAGACCTACGGGGCGGGGGTCGGGAGATACGCAGTATTTT.

This clone occurred once. The chain links TRBV7-8 to TRBJ1-3; D uncertain. The germline V gene has CDR1 SGHVS and CDR2 FQNEAQ. The length of the CDR3 is 15 residues. V was cut by 5 bases and J by 2 bases, with 13 bases left in between. The CDR3: CASSPRSGAGNTIYF. Here the CDR3 DNA reads TGTGCCAGCAGCCCCCGCTCTGGGGCTGGAAACACCATATATTTT.

The CDR3 reads CASSRPSRGRISNYGYTF. The DNA of the CDR3 is TGTGCCAGCAGCCGGCCGTCGAGGGGGCGAATTTCGAACTATGGCTACACCTTC. The gene calls are TRBV5-4 and TRBJ1-2; 7 bases align to TRBD1. The germline V gene has CDR1 SGHNT and CDR2 YYREEE (reference sequence). Unmatched junction bases numbered 17, after V lost 4 bases and J lost 2 bases. The CDR3 covers 18 residues.

The chain carries TRBV5-1 and TRBJ2-5; unclear D gene. Trimming left V 0 bases short and J 4 bases short, with 13 bases between. In germline, CDR1 is SGHRS, CDR2 YFSETQ. CDR3 length: 15 amino acids. CDR3 protein: CASSLGIGGSETQYF. Here the CDR3 DNA reads TGCGCCAGCAGCTTGGGGATCGGTGGGTCAGAGACCCAGTACTTC.

The rearrangement joins TRBV10-3 to TRBJ1-2; D is undetermined. Germline values: CDR1 ENHRY, CDR2 SYGVKD. The ends were cut back, 6 bases at V and 3 bases at J, with 11 bases in the middle. There are 13 residues in the CDR3. CDR3: CAIRPGEDYGYTF. The CDR3 nucleotides are TGTGCCATCAGGCCAGGCGAAGACTATGGCTACACCTTC.

This clone appeared a single time. V is TRBV2 and J is TRBJ1-1; the D is unclear. CDR1 is SNHLY, CDR2 FYNNEI, per germline. V was cut by 6 bases and J by 3 bases, with 11 bases left in between. The CDR3 runs 13 residues. The CDR3 here is CASRRESDTEAFF. CDR3 nucleotides: TGTGCCAGCAGGCGGGAGAGCGACACTGAAGCTTTCTTT.

The genes are TRBV10-1 and TRBJ2-1, with 9 positions matching TRBD1. The junction had 6 bases not matched to a gene; V was cut back by 4 bases and J by 5 bases. The CDR3 contains 15 residues. Germline CDR1 reads WNHNN; CDR2 reads SYGVQD (reference sequence). CDR3 amino acids: CASSAVGQGHNEQFF. The CDR3 region has the DNA TGCGCCAGCAGTGCCGTGGGACAGGGTCACAATGAGCAGTTCTTC.

The chain has TRBV19 and TRBJ1-2; D gene uncertain. Looked up from germline, CDR1 is LNHDA and CDR2 is SQIVND (reference sequence). Trimming took 1 base from V and 8 from J, leaving 14 bases between them. The CDR3 contains 14 residues. CDR3 region: CASSIGLPPGGYTF. The CDR3 DNA reads TGTGCCAGTAGTATAGGGCTTCCCCCAGGCGGCTACACCTTC. The variable domain in full, completed from reference TRBV19 and TRBJ1-2, reads DGGITQSPKYLFRKEGQNVTLSCEQNLNHDAMYWYRQDPGQGLRLIYYSQIVNDFQKGDIAEGYSVSREKKESFPLTVTSAQKNPTAFYLCASSIGLPPGGYTFGSGTRLTVV.

This clone has only one observation. This sequence joins TRBV18 and TRBJ1-1, with 11 bases that match TRBD1. Trimming removed 2 bases from V and 7 bases from J; junction bases left unmatched: 9. The CDR3 spans 16 residues. The germline gives CDR1 KGHSH, CDR2 LQKENI. CDR3 residues: CASSPGTGGKTNEAFF. The CDR3 nucleotides read TGTGCCAGCTCACCAGGGACAGGGGGGAAGACGAATGAAGCTTTCTTT.

The gene calls are TRBV28 and TRBJ1-2, with 7 bases fitting TRBD1. There are 16 residues in the CDR3. V shed 5 bases, J shed 8 bases, and the junction held 17 bases outside the gene matches. The germline gives CDR1 MDHEN, CDR2 SYDVKM. The DNA of the CDR3 is TGTGCCAGCAGTGTACCCCATCCAGGGGGTGAGAAGGGCTACACCTTC. Amino acid sequence: CASSVPHPGGEKGYTF.

V usage is TRBV6-6 and J usage is TRBJ2-7; 7 bases are a match to TRBD1. Germline V gene lookup returns CDR1 MNHNY and CDR2 SVGAGI (reference sequence). Losses at the gene ends were 7 bases for V and 5 bases for J; bases not matched to a gene: 11. This CDR3 spans 14 amino acids. The CDR3 DNA follows: TGTGCCAGCAACCAGCCAGGGGGTCTTAACGAGCAGTACTTC. Translated: CASNQPGGLNEQYF.

The rearrangement uses TRBV5-1 and TRBJ1-5, with D hard to call. The V and J ends lost 4 bases and 3 bases respectively, with 8 bases between them. Germline CDR1 SGHRS, CDR2 YFSETQ. This CDR3 is built from 13 residues. CDR3 DNA: TGCGCCAGCAGCGCCTCTATCAATCAGCCCCAGCATTTT. Translation gives CASSASINQPQHF.

The chain combines TRBV5-1 with TRBJ1-3, with D perhaps TRBD1 (6 bases). From germline, CDR1 is SGHRS and CDR2 YFSETQ. There are 16 residues in the CDR3. V lost 4 bases and J 0 bases, leaving 14 bases between the germline ends. The CDR3 nucleotides are TGCGCCAGCAGCCCCCAGGGGTTAGACTCTGGAAACACCATATATTTT. Translating gives CASSPQGLDSGNTIYF.

CDR3 DNA: TGCAGCGTTGAAGGGGACAGGGATGTAGAAACGCAGTATTTT. Translating gives CSVEGDRDVETQYF. V gene TRBV29-1 combines with J gene TRBJ2-3, with TRBD1 identical over 9 bases. Trimming cost V 1 base and J 9 bases; bases outside gene matches: 8. This CDR3 spans 14 amino acids. The germline CDR1 and CDR2 sequences are SQVTM and ANQGSEA.

The J gene is TRBJ1-3, the V gene TRBV15; 9 nucleotides align to TRBD1. Germline V CDR1 and CDR2: LNHNV, YYDKDF (reference sequence). The trim removed 5 bases at V and 2 bases at J, leaving 4 bases unmatched. The CDR3 is made up of 15 amino acids. CDR3 sequence: CATSLTGGPGNTIYF. The CDR3 DNA sequence: TGTGCCACCAGCCTTACAGGGGGCCCTGGAAACACCATATATTTT.

CDR3 residues: CASGQGGGYSNQPQHF. CDR3 bases: TGCGCCAGCGGACAGGGTGGGGGGTATAGCAATCAGCCCCAGCATTTT. The chain recombines TRBV10-2 with TRBJ1-5, with 8 bases that match TRBD1. V gave up 8 bases and J gave up 0 bases; unmatched junction bases: 9. The germline gives CDR1 WSHSY, CDR2 SAAADI. CDR3 length: 16 amino acids.

The chain recombines TRBV9 with TRBJ1-4; TRBD1 agrees at 10 bases. The V gene's germline CDR1 is SGDLS and CDR2 YYNGEE. The CDR3 has 14 residues. The junction had 7 bases not matched to a gene; V was cut back by 4 bases and J by 10 bases. CDR3 in DNA: TGTGCCAGCAGCTCGCGACAGGGGGCAGGAAAACTGTTTTTT. Its translation: CASSSRQGAGKLFF.

The V gene is TRBV4-2, the J gene TRBJ2-1, with D maybe TRBD1 (5 bases). Germline lookup yields CDR1 LGHNA and CDR2 YNFKEQ. The length of the CDR3 is 15 residues. The V and J ends lost 1 base and 7 bases respectively, with 14 bases between them. The CDR3 loop is CASSQAQGNLNEQFF. The CDR3 DNA reads TGTGCCAGCAGCCAAGCTCAGGGAAACCTTAATGAGCAGTTCTTC.

This chain uses TRBV2 with TRBJ2-6; D unresolved. CDR3 length: 14 amino acids. V lost 10 bases and J 2 bases, leaving 12 bases between the germline ends. CDR1 is SNHLY and CDR2 is FYNNEI in the germline V gene. The CDR3 protein is CATTWLAGANVLTF. CDR3 coding DNA: TGTGCCACTACATGGCTTGCTGGGGCCAACGTCCTGACTTTC. Based on the CDR3 plus reference TRBV2 and TRBJ2-6, the full variable domain is EPEVTQTPSHQVTQMGQEVILRCVPISNHLYFYWYRQILGQKVEFLVSFYNNEISEKSEIFDDQFSVERPDGSNFTLKIRSTKLEDSAMYFCATTWLAGANVLTFGAGSRLTVL.

The V and J genes are TRBV2 and TRBJ2-1, with TRBD1 identical over 7 bases. Germline trimming cut 4 bases from V and 2 bases from J; bases unmatched to any gene: 14. The CDR3 has 18 residues. Germline CDR1 reads SNHLY; CDR2 reads FYNNEI. The CDR3 DNA sequence: TGTGCCAGCAGTGTTGACGACAGGGATATCGCAACCTACAATGAGCAGTTCTTC. Translating it yields CASSVDDRDIATYNEQFF.

The gene calls are TRBV9 and TRBJ2-7, with TRBD2 as a possible D gene (5 bases). There are 15 residues in the CDR3. Germline assignment: CDR1 SGDLS and CDR2 YYNGEE. Deletions cut 0 bases from V and 5 bases from J, with 15 bases between. The CDR3 DNA sequence: TGTGCCAGCAGCGTAGGGATTTGGGTGAGGGACGAGCAGTACTTC. This translates into CASSVGIWVRDEQYF.

The V and J genes are TRBV2 and TRBJ2-3, with 12 bases lining up with TRBD2. CDR1 and CDR2 from the germline V gene are SNHLY and FYNNEI. The J segment lost 2 bases and the V segment lost 6 bases, leaving 6 bases of the junction unmatched. This CDR3 region has 16 residues. The CDR3 DNA is TGTGCCAGCAGACTGACTAGCGGGGGAACCACAGATACGCAGTATTTT. Its protein is CASRLTSGGTTDTQYF.

The chain recombines TRBV2 with TRBJ2-5; D gene ambiguous. The CDR3 loop spans 13 amino acids. Germline V gene lookup returns CDR1 SNHLY and CDR2 FYNNEI. Trimming stripped 1 base from V and 5 bases from J, with 8 bases between. CDR3 in DNA: TGTGCCAGCAGTGAAGGGGGATCGGAGACCCAGTACTTC. Protein sequence: CASSEGGSETQYF.

The rearrangement joins TRBV5-1 to TRBJ1-1; D remains ambiguous. The V gene lost 1 base and the J gene lost 1 base, with 14 bases spanning the gap. The CDR3 runs 16 residues. The germline V gene encodes CDR1 SGHRS and CDR2 YFSETQ. Here the CDR3 reads CASSLNPGYGNTEAFF. The CDR3 nucleotides read TGCGCCAGCAGCTTGAATCCGGGGTACGGGAACACTGAAGCTTTCTTT.

The chain links TRBV5-1 to TRBJ1-2; 7 bases fit TRBD1. This CDR3 is built from 13 residues. Germline V gene sequence: CDR1 SGHRS, CDR2 YFSETQ. With 1 base clipped from V and 4 bases from J, the junction kept 1 base outside the gene matches. The CDR3 nucleotides are TGCGCCAGCAGCTTGTGGGACAGCTATGGCTACACCTTC. Residues: CASSLWDSYGYTF.

The V gene is TRBV11-2, the J gene TRBJ2-4, with D uncertain. The CDR3 runs to 16 residues. Germline V CDR1 and CDR2: SGHAT, FQNNGV. Trimming shortened V by 0 bases and J by 0 bases, and 9 bases separated the two germline ends. CDR3 nucleotide sequence: TGTGCCAGCAGCTTAGAAAGATTACTAGCCAAAAACATTCAGTACTTC. Encoded protein: CASSLERLLAKNIQYF.

The genes are TRBV6-6 and TRBJ2-7; D might be TRBD2 (5 bases). Germline-derived CDR1 and CDR2 are MNHNY and SVGAGI (reference sequence). Trimming took 5 bases from V and 3 from J, leaving 14 bases between them. The CDR3 covers 14 residues. The CDR3 is CASSTDGDVYEQYF. In DNA form, the CDR3 reads TGTGCCAGCAGTACCGACGGGGATGTCTACGAGCAGTACTTC.